Following are 5 T cell receptor beta chains from one sample sequenced in a study of blood T cell repertoires in COVID-19. Libraries were prepared by immunoSEQ multiplex PCR; TCRdb keeps only in-frame clonotypes and omits some of them. The sample includes about 86,000 clones, 82% of them seen just once. The sample taken for sequencing was peripheral blood. These receptors were obtained from a woman over 75 with acute or convalescent COVID-19.

This clone has only one observation. The chain carries TRBV3-1 (or the pseudogene TRBV3-2) and TRBJ1-1; D gene ambiguous. The germline V gene encodes CDR1 LGHDT and CDR2 YNNKEL (reference sequence). Between the trimmed V and J ends, which lost 0 bases and 5 bases, there was a span of 13 bases. The CDR3 runs to 15 residues. Here the CDR3 DNA reads TGTGCCAGCAGCCAAGATAGATTGGGCGCTACTGAAGCTTTCTTT. This sequence encodes CASSQDRLGATEAFF.

The chain couples TRBV7-2 to TRBJ2-1; TRBD2 agrees at 14 bases. Unmatched junction bases numbered 8, after V lost 5 bases and J lost 8 bases. Per the germline V gene, CDR1 is SGHTA and CDR2 is FQGNSA. The CDR3 sequence is 16 residues long. CDR3 in DNA: TGTGCCAGCAGCCAGGGGACTAGCGGGAGTCGCGATGAGCAGTTCTTC. Protein sequence: CASSQGTSGSRDEQFF.

This clone showed up just once. The rearrangement uses TRBV5-4 and TRBJ1-2, with a possible D match to TRBD1 (5 bases). V was pared by 4 bases and J by 3 bases, with 19 bases between. Germline lookup yields CDR1 SGHNT and CDR2 YYREEE (reference sequence). The CDR3 length is 16 residues. CDR3 nucleotide sequence: TGTGCCAGCAGCCCGTCTTCTAAGGCGGGGGACTATGGCTACACCTTC. It codes for CASSPSSKAGDYGYTF.

The chain employs TRBV5-4 and TRBJ2-7, with 12 bases identical to TRBD1. J gave up 7 bases and V 4 bases, and 6 bases lay outside the gene matches. The germline V gene has CDR1 SGHNT and CDR2 YYREEE (reference sequence). This CDR3 has 14 residues. Here the CDR3 DNA reads TGTGCCAGCAGCCGGGGACAGGGGGCGCGAGAGCAGTACTTC. Protein product: CASSRGQGAREQYF.

This clone showed up just once. The chain uses TRBV18 and TRBJ1-2, with D possibly TRBD1 on 5 matching bases. Trimming stripped 4 bases from V and 8 bases from J, with 17 bases between. The germline gives CDR1 KGHSH, CDR2 LQKENI. This CDR3 region has 14 residues. In DNA form, the CDR3 reads TGTGCCAGCTCACTCGCAGGGCTGGGAGGCGGCTACACCTTC. Translation: CASSLAGLGGGYTF.